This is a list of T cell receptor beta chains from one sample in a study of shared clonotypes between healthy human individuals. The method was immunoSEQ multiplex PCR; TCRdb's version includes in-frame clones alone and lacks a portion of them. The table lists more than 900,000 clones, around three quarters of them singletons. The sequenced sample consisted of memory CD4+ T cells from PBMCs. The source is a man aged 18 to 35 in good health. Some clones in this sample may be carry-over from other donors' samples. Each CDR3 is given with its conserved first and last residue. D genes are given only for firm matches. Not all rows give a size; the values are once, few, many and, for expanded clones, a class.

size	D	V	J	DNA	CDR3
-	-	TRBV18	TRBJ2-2	TGTGCCAGCTCCATGACCCCACCCGCGAACACCGGGGAGCTGTTTTTT	CASSMTPPANTGELFF
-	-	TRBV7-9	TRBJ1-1	TGTGCCAGCAGCTTACCCGGGACGGCCAACACTGAAGCTTTCTTT	CASSLPGTANTEAFF
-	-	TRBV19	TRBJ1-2	TGTGCCAGTAGTGGACCGAACTATGGCTACACCTTC	CASSGPNYGYTF
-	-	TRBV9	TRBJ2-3	TGTGCCAGCAGCGTAGCTCCCCGAGGGGATACGCAGTATTTT	CASSVAPRGDTQYF
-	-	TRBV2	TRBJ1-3	TGTGCCAGCAGCATAACCTACACTCGAAACACCATATATTTT	CASSITYTRNTIYF
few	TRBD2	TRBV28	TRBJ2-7	TGTGCCAGCAGCCAATCCGGGACTAGCGGGAGAAAGTACTTC	CASSQSGTSGRKYF
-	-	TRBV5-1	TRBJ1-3	TGCGCCAGCAGCACCCAAGGACTCGTCTCTGGAAACACCATATATTTT	CASSTQGLVSGNTIYF
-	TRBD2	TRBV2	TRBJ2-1	TGTGCCAGCAAGCGGCTAGCGGAGTACAATGAGCAGTTCTTC	CASKRLAEYNEQFF
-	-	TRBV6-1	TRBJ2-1	TGTGCCAGCAGTGATCGGGTGGTCAGCTTCTTC	CASSDRVVSFF
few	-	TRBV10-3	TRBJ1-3	TGTGCCATCAGTGAAGGGACCCAGGGAGGAAACACCATATATTTT	CAISEGTQGGNTIYF
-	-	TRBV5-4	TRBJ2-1	TGTGCCAGCAGCAAGAAGACAACAGGGTATGAGCAGTTCTTC	CASSKKTTGYEQFF
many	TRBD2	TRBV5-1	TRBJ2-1	TGCGCCAGCAGCTCGGGGACTAGCGGGCACTTCTCAAATGAGCAGTTCTTC	CASSSGTSGHFSNEQFF
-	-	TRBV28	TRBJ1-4	TGTGCCAGCAGTTTTCTTGCTGGGGGTCCTCTTGAAAAACTGTTTTTT	CASSFLAGGPLEKLFF
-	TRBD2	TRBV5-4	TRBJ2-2	TGTGCCAGCAGCGACCGGACTAGCGGGAACACCGGGGAGCTGTTTTTT	CASSDRTSGNTGELFF
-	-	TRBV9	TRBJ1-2	TGTGCCAGCAGCGTCGGAGGCGCACGAAACTATGGCTACACCTTC	CASSVGGARNYGYTF
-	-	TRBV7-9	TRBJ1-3	TGTGCCAGCAGCTTAGTGGGTTCTCCCGGAAACACCATATATTTT	CASSLVGSPGNTIYF
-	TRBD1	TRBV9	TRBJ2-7	TGTGCCAGCAGCGTAGGGTTCTGGGACAGACGAATAGGAGAATCGGACGAGCAGTACTTC	CASSVGFWDRRIGESDEQYF
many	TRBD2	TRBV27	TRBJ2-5	TGTGCCAGCAGTTCCTTGGGGGAGGGGCAAGAGACCCAGTACTTC	CASSSLGEGQETQYF
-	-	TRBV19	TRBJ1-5	TGTGCCAGTAGTGTGAGGGGTCAGCCCCAGCATTTT	CASSVRGQPQHF
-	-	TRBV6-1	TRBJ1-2	TGTGCCAGTTGGACAGAAACTAACTATGGCTACACCTTC	CASWTETNYGYTF
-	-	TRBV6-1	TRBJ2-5	TGTGCCAGCAGTGGGGGTCCATCCCCTGAGGAGACCCAGTACTTC	CASSGGPSPEETQYF
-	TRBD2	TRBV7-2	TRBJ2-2	TGTGCCAGCAGCTTAGACGGGTTAGCGGGTAACACCGGGGAGCTGTTTTTT	CASSLDGLAGNTGELFF
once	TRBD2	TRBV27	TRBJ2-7	TGTGCCAGCAGTTTTGGGAGACTAGCGGGAGAGAGGGAGCAGTACTTC	CASSFGRLAGEREQYF
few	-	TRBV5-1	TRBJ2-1	TGCGCCAGCAGCTTGGCAGGGGAAGACTACAATGAGCAGTTCTTC	CASSLAGEDYNEQFF
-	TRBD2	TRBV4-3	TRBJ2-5	TGCGCCAGCAGCGCCCGACCGACTAGCGTCCAAGAGACCCAGTACTTC	CASSARPTSVQETQYF
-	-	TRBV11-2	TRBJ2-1	TGTGCCAGCAGCTTACTAGCAGGTGGTCCCAATGAGCAGTTCTTC	CASSLLAGGPNEQFF
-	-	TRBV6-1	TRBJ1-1	TGTGCCAGCTTCTGGAGTCTGAACACTGAAGCTTTCTTT	CASFWSLNTEAFF
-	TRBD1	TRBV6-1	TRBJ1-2	TGTGCCAGCAGTGATCTCGGGTCTAGGACAGGGTACGATGGCTACACCTTC	CASSDLGSRTGYDGYTF
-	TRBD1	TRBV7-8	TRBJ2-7	TGTGCCAGCAGCTTAGCTGAGGGGACAGGCCGTGGCGAGCAGTACTTC	CASSLAEGTGRGEQYF
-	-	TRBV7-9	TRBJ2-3	TGTGCCAGCAGCAGCGGTTTAGCGAGCACTACTAGCACAGATACGCAGTATTTT	CASSSGLASTTSTDTQYF
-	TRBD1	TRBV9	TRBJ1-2	TGTGCCAGCAGCCCAACGTTCAGGGGGTCTAACTATGGCTACACCTTC	CASSPTFRGSNYGYTF
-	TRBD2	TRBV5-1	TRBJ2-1	TGCGCCAGCCAGGGGCTAGCGGGACGCGATGAGCAGTTCTTC	CASQGLAGRDEQFF
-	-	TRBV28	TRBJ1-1	TGTGCCAGCACTCAAGGGGACTGGGGGAACACTGAAGCTTTCTTT	CASTQGDWGNTEAFF
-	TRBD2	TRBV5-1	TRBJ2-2	TGCGCCAGCAGCCGAGGGACTAGCGGGAGTAGGGACACCGGGGAGCTGTTTTTT	CASSRGTSGSRDTGELFF
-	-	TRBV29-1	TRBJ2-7	TGCAGCGTTTCAAAAAGCCGGGACCCCTACGAGCAGTACTTT	CSVSKSRDPYEQYF
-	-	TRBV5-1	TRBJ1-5	TGCGCCAGCAGCCCCCTCCCAGACAATCAGCCCCAGCATTTT	CASSPLPDNQPQHF
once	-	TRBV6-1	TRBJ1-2	TGTGCCAGCAGTGAATTTCAGTATGGCTACACCTTC	CASSEFQYGYTF
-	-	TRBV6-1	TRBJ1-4	TGTGCCAGCAGTGGTATCCAACGGCCCCTGGGAAAACTGTTTTTT	CASSGIQRPLGKLFF
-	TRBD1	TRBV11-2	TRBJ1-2	TGTGCCAGCAGCTTCACAGGGGGTGGTAACTATGGCTACACCTTC	CASSFTGGGNYGYTF
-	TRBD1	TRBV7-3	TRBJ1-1	TGTGCCAGCAGCCCAGGGGGCAACACTGAAGCTTTCTTT	CASSPGGNTEAFF
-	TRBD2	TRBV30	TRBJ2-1	TGTGCCTGGAGTCCCCCCCGGACTAGTGGGTTCAATGAGCAGTTCTTC	CAWSPPRTSGFNEQFF
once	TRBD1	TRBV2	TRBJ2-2	TGTGCCAGCAGTGCTGGGCAGGGGGCGGACACCGGGGAGCTGTTTTTT	CASSAGQGADTGELFF
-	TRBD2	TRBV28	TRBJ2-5	TGTGCCAGCAGTTTAGGCGTGAGCGGAGCGGGAGTAACAGAGACCCAGTACTTC	CASSLGVSGAGVTETQYF
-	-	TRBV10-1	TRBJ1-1	TGCGCCAGCAGCCGAAGCCTAGTTCCTAACACTGAAGCTTTCTTT	CASSRSLVPNTEAFF
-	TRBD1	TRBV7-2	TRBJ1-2	TGTGCCAGCAGCTTAAGACAGGGAAGAGACGGCTACACCTTC	CASSLRQGRDGYTF
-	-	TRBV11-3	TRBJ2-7	TGTGCCAGCAGCCCAGGATCGACGACCCCCCCCTACGAGCAGTACTTC	CASSPGSTTPPYEQYF